This TCR beta chain originates from a study of blood T cell repertoires in COVID-19. Study-level background: COVID-19 samples from acute and convalescent phases originated in the United States, Italy and Spain.

Per the study methods: Amplifying reference gene primers gave estimates of nucleated cell counts. Assay: immunoSEQ multiplex PCR; the TCRdb copy retains only in-frame clones and omits some. V and J calls and clone size are given by that table; D and trimming were obtained from the DNA. The table records just over 150,000 clones, 70% to 85% of them present only once. CDR3 length: 14 amino acids. Germline V gene sequence: CDR1 SGHTA, CDR2 FQGNSA. V lost 1 base and J lost 5, with 11 bases in between. Those enrolled in Seattle joined during active infection and were followed longitudinally afterward. This clone was observed a single time.

The sample comprised peripheral blood. The V and J genes are TRBV7-2 and TRBJ2-5, with unresolved D. The TCR comes from a woman aged 40 to 55 with COVID-19, enrolled during active disease. CDR3 nucleotide sequence: TGTGCCAGCAGCTTAGTTCCCCCCGCGGAGACCCAGTACTTC. Residues: CASSLVPPAETQYF. Full variable domain (outside the CDR3, taken from reference TRBV7-2 and TRBJ2-5): GAGVSQSPSNKVTEKGKDVELRCDPISGHTALYWYRQSLGQGLEFLIYFQGNSAPDKSGLPSDRFSAERTGGSVSTLTIQRTQQEDSAVYLCASSLVPPAETQYFGPGTRLLVL.